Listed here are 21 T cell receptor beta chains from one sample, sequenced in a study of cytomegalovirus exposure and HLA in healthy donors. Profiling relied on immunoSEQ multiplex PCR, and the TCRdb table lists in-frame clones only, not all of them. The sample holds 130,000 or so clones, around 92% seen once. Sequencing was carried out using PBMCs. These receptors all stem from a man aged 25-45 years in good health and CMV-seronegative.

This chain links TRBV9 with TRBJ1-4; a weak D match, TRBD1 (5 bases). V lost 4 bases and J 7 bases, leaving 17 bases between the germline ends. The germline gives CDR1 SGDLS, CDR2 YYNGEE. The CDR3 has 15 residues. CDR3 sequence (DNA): TGTGCCAGCAGCCCCAATTCGGGGGGTACTGAAAAACTGTTTTTT. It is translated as CASSPNSGGTEKLFF.

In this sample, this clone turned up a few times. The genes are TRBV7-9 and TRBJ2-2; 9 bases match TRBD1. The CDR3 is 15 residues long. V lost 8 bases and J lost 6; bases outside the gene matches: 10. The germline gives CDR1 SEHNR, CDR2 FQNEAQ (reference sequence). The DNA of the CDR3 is TGTGCCAGCCAAGATCGGACAGGGGTGGCCGGGGAGCTGTTTTTT. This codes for CASQDRTGVAGELFF. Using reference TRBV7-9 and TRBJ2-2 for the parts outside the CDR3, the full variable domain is DTGVSQNPRHKITKRGQNVTFRCDPISEHNRLYWYRQTLGQGPEFLTYFQNEAQLEKSRLLSDRFSAERPKGSFSTLEIQRTEQGDSAMYLCASQDRTGVAGELFFGEGSRLTVL.

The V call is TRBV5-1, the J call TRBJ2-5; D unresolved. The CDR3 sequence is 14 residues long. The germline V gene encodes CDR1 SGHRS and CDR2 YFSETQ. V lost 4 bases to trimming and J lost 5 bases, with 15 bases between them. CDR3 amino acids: CASSPTSTGETQYF. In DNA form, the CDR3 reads TGCGCCAGCAGCCCTACCTCGACTGGGGAGACCCAGTACTTC. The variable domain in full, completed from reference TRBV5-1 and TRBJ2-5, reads KAGVTQTPRYLIKTRGQQVTLSCSPISGHRSVSWYQQTPGQGLQFLFEYFSETQRNKGNFPGRFSGRQFSNSRSEMNVSTLELGDSALYLCASSPTSTGETQYFGPGTRLLVL.

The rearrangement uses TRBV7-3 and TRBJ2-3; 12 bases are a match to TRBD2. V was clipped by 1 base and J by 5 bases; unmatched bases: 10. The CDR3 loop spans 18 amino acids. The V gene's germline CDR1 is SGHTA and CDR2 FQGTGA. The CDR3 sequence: CASSLKPSGGADGDTQYF. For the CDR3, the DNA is TGTGCCAGCAGCTTAAAACCTAGCGGGGGGGCCGACGGAGATACGCAGTATTTT.

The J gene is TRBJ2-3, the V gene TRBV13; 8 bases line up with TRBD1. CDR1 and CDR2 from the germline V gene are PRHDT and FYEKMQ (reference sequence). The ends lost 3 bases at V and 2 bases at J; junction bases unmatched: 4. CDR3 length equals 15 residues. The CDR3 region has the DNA TGTGCCAGCAGCTTCCCACAGGGGGTCACAGATACGCAGTATTTT. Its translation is CASSFPQGVTDTQYF.

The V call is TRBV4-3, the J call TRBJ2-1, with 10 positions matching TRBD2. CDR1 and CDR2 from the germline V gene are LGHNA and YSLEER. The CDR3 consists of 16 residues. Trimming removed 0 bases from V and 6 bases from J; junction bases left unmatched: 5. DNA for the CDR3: TGCGCCAGCAGCCAAGATGGAGCGGGGGGGCTCAATGAGCAGTTCTTC. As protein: CASSQDGAGGLNEQFF.

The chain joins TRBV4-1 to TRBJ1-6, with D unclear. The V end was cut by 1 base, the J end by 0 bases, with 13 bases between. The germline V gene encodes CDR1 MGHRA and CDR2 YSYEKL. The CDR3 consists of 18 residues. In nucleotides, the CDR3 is TGCGCCAGCAGCCAAGGAAGAACTCTGAGCTCCTATAATTCACCCCTCCACTTT. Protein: CASSQGRTLSSYNSPLHF.

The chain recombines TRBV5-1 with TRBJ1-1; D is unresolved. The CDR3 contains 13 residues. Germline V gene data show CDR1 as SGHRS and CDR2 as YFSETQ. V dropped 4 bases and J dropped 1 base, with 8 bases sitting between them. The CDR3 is CASSASPNTEAFF. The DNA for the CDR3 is TGCGCCAGCAGCGCGTCTCCGAACACTGAAGCTTTCTTT.

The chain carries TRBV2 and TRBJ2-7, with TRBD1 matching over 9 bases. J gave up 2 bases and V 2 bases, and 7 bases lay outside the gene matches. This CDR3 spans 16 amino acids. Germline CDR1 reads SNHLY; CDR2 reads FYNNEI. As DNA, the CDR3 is TGTGCCAGCAGTGAATCGGGGGACAGGGCAACCTACGAGCAGTACTTC. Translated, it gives CASSESGDRATYEQYF. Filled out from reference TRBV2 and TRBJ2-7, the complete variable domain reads EPEVTQTPSHQVTQMGQEVILRCVPISNHLYFYWYRQILGQKVEFLVSFYNNEISEKSEIFDDQFSVERPDGSNFTLKIRSTKLEDSAMYFCASSESGDRATYEQYFGPGTRLTVT.

The DNA of the CDR3 is TGTGCCAGCAGTTACGGGACAGGGAACTATAATTCACCCCTCCACTTT. Translating it yields CASSYGTGNYNSPLHF. This chain uses TRBV6-5 with TRBJ1-6, with 9 positions matching TRBD1. The V segment lost 2 bases and the J segment 3 bases; nucleotides outside the gene matches: 2. This CDR3 contains 16 residues. Germline CDR1 and CDR2: MNHEY and SVGAGI.

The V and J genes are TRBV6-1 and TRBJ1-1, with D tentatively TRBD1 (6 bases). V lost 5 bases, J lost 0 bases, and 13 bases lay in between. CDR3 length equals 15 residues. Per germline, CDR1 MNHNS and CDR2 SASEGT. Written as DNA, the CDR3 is TGTGCCAGCAGTCCGCGGACAGTTATGAACACTGAAGCTTTCTTT. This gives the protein CASSPRTVMNTEAFF.

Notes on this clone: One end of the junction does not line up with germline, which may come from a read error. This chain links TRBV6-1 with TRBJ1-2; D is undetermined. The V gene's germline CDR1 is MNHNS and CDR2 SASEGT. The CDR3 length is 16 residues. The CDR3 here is CASSEALAAPNYGYTF. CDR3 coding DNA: TGTGCCAGCAGTGAAGCGCTTGCGGCCCCGAACTACGGCTACACCTTC.

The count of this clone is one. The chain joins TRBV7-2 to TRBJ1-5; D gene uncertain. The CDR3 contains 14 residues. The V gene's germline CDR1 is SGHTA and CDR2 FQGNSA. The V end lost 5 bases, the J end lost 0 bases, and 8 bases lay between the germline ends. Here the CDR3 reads CASSLTYSNQPQHF. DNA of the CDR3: TGTGCCAGCAGCCTAACGTATAGCAATCAGCCCCAGCATTTT.

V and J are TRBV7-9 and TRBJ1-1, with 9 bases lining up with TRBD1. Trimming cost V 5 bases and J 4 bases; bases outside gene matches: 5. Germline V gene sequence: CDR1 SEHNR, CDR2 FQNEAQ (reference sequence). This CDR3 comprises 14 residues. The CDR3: CASSLGTGTTEAFF. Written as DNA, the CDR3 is TGTGCCAGCAGCCTTGGGACAGGGACCACTGAAGCTTTCTTT.

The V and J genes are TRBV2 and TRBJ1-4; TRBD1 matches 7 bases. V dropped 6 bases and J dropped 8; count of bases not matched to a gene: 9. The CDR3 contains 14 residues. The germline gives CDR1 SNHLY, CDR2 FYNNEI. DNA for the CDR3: TGTGCCAGCAGAACACCGGGACAGACCGAAAAACTGTTTTTT. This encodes CASRTPGQTEKLFF.

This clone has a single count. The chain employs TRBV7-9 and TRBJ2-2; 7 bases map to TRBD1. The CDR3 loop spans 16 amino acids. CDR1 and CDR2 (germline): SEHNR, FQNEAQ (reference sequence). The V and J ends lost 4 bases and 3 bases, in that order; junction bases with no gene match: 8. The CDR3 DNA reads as TGTGCCAGCAGCTCCGACAGGGCGGGTTACACCGGGGAGCTGTTTTTT. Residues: CASSSDRAGYTGELFF.

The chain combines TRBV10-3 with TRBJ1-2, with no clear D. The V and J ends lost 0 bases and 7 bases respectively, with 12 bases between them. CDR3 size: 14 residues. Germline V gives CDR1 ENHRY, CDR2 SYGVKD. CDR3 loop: CAISESNIGSGYTF. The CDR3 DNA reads TGTGCCATCAGTGAGTCGAATATTGGGAGTGGCTACACCTTC.

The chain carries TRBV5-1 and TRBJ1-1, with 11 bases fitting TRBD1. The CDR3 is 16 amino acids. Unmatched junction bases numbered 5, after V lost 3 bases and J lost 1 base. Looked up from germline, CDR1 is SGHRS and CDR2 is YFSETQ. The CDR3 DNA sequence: TGCGCCAGCAGCTGGACAGGGGGCGGCAGGAACACTGAAGCTTTCTTT. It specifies CASSWTGGGRNTEAFF.

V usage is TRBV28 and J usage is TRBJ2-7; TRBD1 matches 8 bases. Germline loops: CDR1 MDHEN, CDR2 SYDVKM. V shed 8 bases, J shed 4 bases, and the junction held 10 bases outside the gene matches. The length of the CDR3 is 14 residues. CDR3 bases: TGTGCCAGCGTCCCGGGACAGGCTAAATACGAGCAGTACTTC. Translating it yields CASVPGQAKYEQYF.

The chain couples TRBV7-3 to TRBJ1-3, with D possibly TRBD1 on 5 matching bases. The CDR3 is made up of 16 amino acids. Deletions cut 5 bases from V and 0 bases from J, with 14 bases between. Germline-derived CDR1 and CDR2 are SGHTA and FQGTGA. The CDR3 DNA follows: TGTGCCAGCAGCGCCGGGACTGCTCACTCTGGAAACACCATATATTTT. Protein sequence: CASSAGTAHSGNTIYF.

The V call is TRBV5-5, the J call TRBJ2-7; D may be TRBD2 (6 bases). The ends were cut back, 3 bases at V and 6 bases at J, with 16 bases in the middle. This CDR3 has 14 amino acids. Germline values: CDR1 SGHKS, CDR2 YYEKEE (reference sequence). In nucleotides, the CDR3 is TGTGCCAGCAGCTGGACTCACGGGGGAATCGAGCAGTACTTC. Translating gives CASSWTHGGIEQYF.